The following is a T cell receptor beta chain sequence with its context. As yet, its antigen is unknown. TCRdb's table, derived via immunoSEQ multiplex PCR, lists solely in-frame clones and lacks some. Among 150,000 to 200,000 clones listed, approximately 96% were seen once. The entry originates in a study of cytomegalovirus exposure and HLA in healthy donors. Study results and limitations: Cytomegalovirus-associated TCR beta chains were listed, numbering around 150. Despite most TCR sequences being rare, some public TCRs occurred in many donors.

The TCR comes from a woman aged 18 to 35 in good health and CMV-seronegative. Material for sequencing was PBMCs.

This CDR3 is CATGGLGSNQPQHF. The CDR3, as DNA: TGTGCCACGGGGGGGCTTGGGAGCAATCAGCCCCAGCATTTT. This sequence joins TRBV10-3 and TRBJ1-5; possibly TRBD1 for D (6 bases). Trimming removed 10 bases at V and 1 base at J, with 14 bases between. Germline-derived CDR1 and CDR2 are ENHRY and SYGVKD. The CDR3 is 14 residues long.